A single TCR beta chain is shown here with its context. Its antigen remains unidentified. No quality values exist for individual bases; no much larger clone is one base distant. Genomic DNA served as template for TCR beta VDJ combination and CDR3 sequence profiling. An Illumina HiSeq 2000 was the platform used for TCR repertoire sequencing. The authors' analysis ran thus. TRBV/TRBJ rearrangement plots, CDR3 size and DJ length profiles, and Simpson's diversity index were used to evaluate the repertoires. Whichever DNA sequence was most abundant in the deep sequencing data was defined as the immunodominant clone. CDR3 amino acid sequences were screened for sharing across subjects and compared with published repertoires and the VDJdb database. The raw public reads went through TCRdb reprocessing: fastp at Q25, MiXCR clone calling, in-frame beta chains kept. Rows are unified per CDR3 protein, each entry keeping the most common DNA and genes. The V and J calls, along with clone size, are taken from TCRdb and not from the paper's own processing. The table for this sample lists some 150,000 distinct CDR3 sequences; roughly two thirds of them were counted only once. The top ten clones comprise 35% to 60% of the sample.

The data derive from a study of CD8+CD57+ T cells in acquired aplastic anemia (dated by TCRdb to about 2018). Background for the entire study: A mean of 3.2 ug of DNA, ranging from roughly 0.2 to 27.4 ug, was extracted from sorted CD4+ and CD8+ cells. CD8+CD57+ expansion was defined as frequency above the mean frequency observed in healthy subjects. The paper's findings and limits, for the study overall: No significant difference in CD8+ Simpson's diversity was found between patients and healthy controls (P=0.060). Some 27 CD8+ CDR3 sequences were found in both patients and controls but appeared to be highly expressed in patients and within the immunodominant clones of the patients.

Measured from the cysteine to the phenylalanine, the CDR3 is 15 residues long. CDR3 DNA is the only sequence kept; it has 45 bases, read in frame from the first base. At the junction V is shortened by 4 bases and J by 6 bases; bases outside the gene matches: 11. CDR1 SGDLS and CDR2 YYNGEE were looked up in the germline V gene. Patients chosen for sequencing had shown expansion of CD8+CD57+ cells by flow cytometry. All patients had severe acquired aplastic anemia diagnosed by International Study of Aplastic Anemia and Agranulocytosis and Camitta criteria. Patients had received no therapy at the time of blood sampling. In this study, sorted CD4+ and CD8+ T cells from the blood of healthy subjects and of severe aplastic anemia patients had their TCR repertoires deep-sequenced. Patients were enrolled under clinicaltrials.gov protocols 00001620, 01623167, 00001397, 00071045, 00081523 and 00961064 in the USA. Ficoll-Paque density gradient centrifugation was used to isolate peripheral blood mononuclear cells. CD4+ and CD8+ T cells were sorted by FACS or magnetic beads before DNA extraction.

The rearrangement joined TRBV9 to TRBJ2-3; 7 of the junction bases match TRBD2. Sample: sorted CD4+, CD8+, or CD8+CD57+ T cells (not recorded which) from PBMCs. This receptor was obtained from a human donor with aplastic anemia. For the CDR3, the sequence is CASSPREEVYDTQYF. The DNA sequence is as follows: TGTGCCAGCAGCCCCCGGGAGGAGGTCTACGATACGCAGTATTTT.